These 21 T cell receptor beta chains originate from one sample sequenced in a study of radiation and T cells in renal cell carcinoma (dated by TCRdb to 2020 to 2021). Library preparation employed the immunoSEQ multiplex PCR assay. TCRdb provides this immuneACCESS table in a form limited to in-frame rearrangements. Some clones are lacking; in checked studies, under half of them reflect an unresolved V gene, and why the rest are absent is not known. The sample table shows approximately 120,000 clones, and around 80% are seen once. The biggest ten clones account for approximately 3% of the sample. In the paper's terms, the time point label means: baseline pretreatment blood. This specimen's treatment or condition label, interpreted: 15 Gy SBRT to primary tumor, nephrectomy 4 weeks later. The specimen comprised blood, sampled from a patient whose treatment included radiotherapy and nephrectomy. These receptor sequences come from a woman aged 55-69 years with renal cell carcinoma.

Only one count was recorded for this clone. This chain links TRBV10-3 with TRBJ2-7; the match to TRBD2 covers 14 bases. With V trimmed by 4 bases and J by 7 bases, 6 bases remained unmatched. The CDR3 is 15 residues long. Germline V gene data show CDR1 as ENHRY and CDR2 as SYGVKD. The CDR3 sequence: CAISVGLAGAKEQYF. The CDR3 DNA sequence: TGTGCCATCAGTGTGGGACTAGCGGGAGCGAAAGAGCAGTACTTC.

This clone was detected once. The V call is TRBV13, the J call TRBJ2-2, with TRBD1 matching over 9 bases. The CDR3 consists of 15 residues. CDR1 and CDR2 (germline): PRHDT, FYEKMQ (reference sequence). The junction had 8 bases not matched to a gene; V was cut back by 5 bases and J by 7 bases. CDR3 in amino acids: CASSPRGQGIGELFF. CDR3 nucleotides: TGTGCCAGCAGCCCAAGGGGACAGGGCATCGGGGAGCTGTTTTTT. The variable domain in full, with the rest retrieved from reference TRBV13 and TRBJ2-2, is AAGVIQSPRHLIKEKRETATLKCYPIPRHDTVYWYQQGPGQDPQFLISFYEKMQSDKGSIPDRFSAQQFSDYHSELNMSSLELGDSALYFCASSPRGQGIGELFFGEGSRLTVL.

This clone was counted a single time. The V and J genes are TRBV7-2 and TRBJ2-2; 7 positions match TRBD2. This CDR3 has 17 residues. V gave up 5 bases and J gave up 0 bases; unmatched junction bases: 9. Germline V gene lookup returns CDR1 SGHTA and CDR2 FQGNSA. The CDR3 loop reads CASSPPGGRPNTGELFF. Written as DNA, the CDR3 is TGTGCCAGCAGCCCACCCGGGGGGAGACCGAACACCGGGGAGCTGTTTTTT.

The gene calls are TRBV7-9 and TRBJ1-5, with D possibly being TRBD1 (6 bases). Germline V lookup: CDR1 SEHNR, CDR2 FQNEAQ (reference sequence). The CDR3 spans 13 residues. V lost 0 bases and J 7 bases, leaving 7 bases between the germline ends. CDR3 bases: TGTGCCAGCAGCTTAGCGGGGGCGCAGCCCCAGCATTTT. Amino acids: CASSLAGAQPQHF.

The V gene is TRBV6-1, the J gene TRBJ1-2; D gene ambiguous. CDR3 length equals 14 residues. Germline-derived CDR1 and CDR2 are MNHNS and SASEGT. Trimming stripped 2 bases from V and 8 bases from J, with 15 bases between. In nucleotides, the CDR3 is TGTGCCAGCAGTGAAACCCAGGCAGTTTGGGGCTACACCTTC. Its translation: CASSETQAVWGYTF.

The genes are TRBV30 and TRBJ1-5; 9 nucleotides align to TRBD1. Germline V gives CDR1 GTSNPN, CDR2 SVGIG (reference sequence). The CDR3 covers 19 residues. The V segment lost 0 bases and the J segment 0 bases; nucleotides outside the gene matches: 12. In DNA, the CDR3 is TGTGCCTGGAGTGTAGGGTTTAGGACAGGGGTTTATAGCAATCAGCCCCAGCATTTT. Amino acid sequence: CAWSVGFRTGVYSNQPQHF.

This chain uses TRBV28 with TRBJ1-1; TRBD1 might be the D (6 bases). The length of the CDR3 is 17 residues. Trimming took 2 bases from V and 0 from J, leaving 16 bases between them. In germline, CDR1 is MDHEN, CDR2 SYDVKM. The CDR3 sequence is CASSLDVTGYLNTEAFF. The CDR3 DNA is TGTGCCAGCAGTTTAGACGTAACAGGGTATTTGAACACTGAAGCTTTCTTT.

The chain uses TRBV5-1 and TRBJ1-2; a weak D match, TRBD1 (6 bases). This CDR3 contains 14 residues. Trimming left V 1 base short and J 6 bases short, with 13 bases between. Germline V gives CDR1 SGHRS, CDR2 YFSETQ. The CDR3 protein is CASSLFRGADGYTF. In DNA, the CDR3 is TGCGCCAGCAGCTTGTTTCGGGGGGCGGATGGCTACACCTTC.

This chain uses TRBV2 with TRBJ1-4; D possibly corresponds to TRBD1 (5 bases). Germline V CDR1 and CDR2: SNHLY, FYNNEI. CDR3 length: 14 amino acids. Trimming shortened V by 7 bases and J by 4 bases, and 13 bases separated the two germline ends. The CDR3 region is CASIPPGGNEKLFF. DNA of the CDR3: TGTGCCAGCATCCCGCCGGGGGGTAATGAAAAACTGTTTTTT.

The rearrangement joins TRBV6-1 to TRBJ1-1; unclear D gene. Germline values: CDR1 MNHNS, CDR2 SASEGT. V was cut by 4 bases and J by 4 bases, with 10 bases left in between. The CDR3 extends over 13 amino acids. In DNA form, the CDR3 reads TGTGCCAGCAGTGTGCGCGACGCCACTGAAGCTTTCTTT. Its translation is CASSVRDATEAFF.

The V and J genes are TRBV25-1 and TRBJ2-1, with D tentatively TRBD2 (6 bases). The germline V and J ends were trimmed by 0 bases and 4 bases, with 10 bases remaining between them. Per the germline V gene, CDR1 is MGHDK and CDR2 is SYGVNS. CDR3 length equals 15 residues. The CDR3: CASSEYSGTYNEQFF. The DNA for the CDR3 is TGTGCCAGCAGTGAATATAGCGGAACTTACAATGAGCAGTTCTTC.

This clone was picked up many times. Other DNA sequences in this sample translate to the same CDR3. The rearrangement uses TRBV5-5 and TRBJ1-5, with 9 bases fitting TRBD1. CDR1 and CDR2 from the germline V gene are SGHKS and YYEKEE (reference sequence). The CDR3 is made up of 15 amino acids. J was trimmed by 4 bases and V by 1 base; bases with no gene match: 3. This chain's CDR3 is CASSLTGTGNQPQHF. DNA for the CDR3: TGTGCCAGCAGCTTGACAGGGACAGGGAATCAGCCCCAGCATTTT. The complete variable domain, with remaining parts taken from reference TRBV5-5 and TRBJ1-5, reads DAGVTQSPTHLIKTRGQQVTLRCSPISGHKSVSWYQQVLGQGPQFIFQYYEKEERGRGNFPDRFSARQFPNYSSELNVNALLLGDSALYLCASSLTGTGNQPQHFGDGTRLSIL.

The chain employs TRBV28 and TRBJ2-7; 7 bases line up with TRBD1. CDR3 length equals 15 residues. Germline CDR1 MDHEN, CDR2 SYDVKM. V dropped 4 bases and J dropped 3; count of bases not matched to a gene: 9. Here the CDR3 reads CASSSPGQQHYEQYF. As DNA, the CDR3 is TGTGCCAGCAGTTCACCGGGACAGCAACACTACGAGCAGTACTTC.

The chain links TRBV6-4 to TRBJ2-2; D may be TRBD2 (5 bases). The CDR3 sequence is 14 residues long. Trimming cost V 5 bases and J 6 bases, with 13 bases left between them. Germline-derived CDR1 and CDR2 are MRHNA and SNTAGT. CDR3 residues: CASSRVTISGELFF. The CDR3, as DNA: TGTGCCAGCAGTCGAGTGACTATTTCCGGGGAGCTGTTTTTT.

The chain combines TRBV6-1 with TRBJ2-7; 7 bases align to TRBD2. The ends lost 2 bases at V and 6 bases at J; junction bases unmatched: 13. The length of the CDR3 is 16 residues. The germline gives CDR1 MNHNS, CDR2 SASEGT. CDR3 nucleotide sequence: TGTGCCAGCAGTGAAACCGGGGGGTGGGCTTCGGGCGAGCAGTACTTC. This translates into CASSETGGWASGEQYF.

This sequence joins TRBV6-5 and TRBJ2-7; possibly TRBD1 for D (6 bases). V was trimmed by 4 bases and J by 2 bases, leaving 9 bases between them. The CDR3 is made up of 13 amino acids. Germline values: CDR1 MNHEY, CDR2 SVGAGI. CDR3 nucleotide sequence: TGTGCCAGCAGTTTCTCAGGGGCCTACGAGCAGTACTTC. Its protein product is CASSFSGAYEQYF.

The chain combines TRBV4-1 with TRBJ2-7, with 8 bases that match TRBD1. The junction had 3 bases not matched to a gene; V was cut back by 3 bases and J by 2 bases. The CDR3 length is 14 residues. From germline, CDR1 is MGHRA and CDR2 YSYEKL. The CDR3 DNA follows: TGCGCCAGCAGCCAGACGGACAGGGCCTACGAGCAGTACTTC. As protein: CASSQTDRAYEQYF.

The V call is TRBV14, the J call TRBJ2-7, with D possibly called TRBD1 or TRBD2 (5 bases each). The germline gives CDR1 SGHDN, CDR2 FVKESK. The CDR3 contains 12 residues. V was trimmed by 1 base and J by 12 bases, leaving 13 bases between them. The CDR3 sequence is CASSQGAGTGYF. The CDR3 DNA sequence: TGTGCCAGCAGCCAAGGGGCAGGGACGGGGTACTTC.

This clone was seen just once. The chain recombines TRBV19 with TRBJ2-7, with TRBD1 matching over 7 bases. This CDR3 has 14 amino acids. V shed 5 bases, J shed 0 bases, and the junction held 4 bases outside the gene matches. Per germline, CDR1 LNHDA and CDR2 SQIVND (reference sequence). This chain's CDR3 is CASSPGQVSYEQYF. DNA of the CDR3: TGTGCCAGTAGTCCCGGACAGGTCTCCTACGAGCAGTACTTC.

The rearrangement uses TRBV6-5 and TRBJ1-4, with D unresolved. This CDR3 contains 16 residues. Germline V gene sequence: CDR1 MNHEY, CDR2 SVGAGI. V was trimmed by 1 base and J by 0 bases, leaving 9 bases between them. This CDR3 is CASSYFSPATNEKLFF. Written as DNA, the CDR3 is TGTGCCAGCAGTTACTTTAGCCCGGCAACTAATGAAAAACTGTTTTTT.

This chain joins TRBV7-9 and TRBJ1-4; D is unclear. Trimming took off 2 bases at V and 2 bases at J, with 6 bases between the two ends. CDR1 SEHNR and CDR2 FQNEAQ come from the germline V gene (reference sequence). This CDR3 is built from 14 residues. The CDR3, as DNA: TGTGCCAGCAGCTTAACCGGGACTAATGAAAAACTGTTTTTT. This sequence encodes CASSLTGTNEKLFF.